This entry features one T cell receptor beta chain sequence. As yet, its antigen is unknown. Germline V lookup: CDR1 SEHNR, CDR2 FQNEAQ (reference sequence). CDR3 size: 12 residues. This entry belongs to a study of metastatic and nonmetastatic thyroid tumors. Turning to the study itself: Where malignant and benign thyroid patients were concerned, repertoires were compared across blood and tumor or nodule tissue. Study-level results: TCR beta diversity was reportedly significantly higher in malignant thyroid tumors than benign nodules, in blood and tumor.

Each patient went into thyroid surgery without having received any treatment. Authors' methods: The study's classifier, a distant-metastasis tool for papillary thyroid cancer, was built using CDR3 differences across clinicopathological groups. TCRdb ran MiXCR on the PCR reads. What appears here as the V and J calls and clone size reflects TCRdb's work, not the paper's. Of about 40,000 clones in the sample, 28% were seen once. The TCR sequence derives from a male donor with papillary thyroid cancer or a benign thyroid nodule (not recorded which). Some clones in this sample may be carry-over from other donors' samples. Input material: blood. The J gene is TRBJ1-5, the V gene TRBV7-9; D remains unclear. The CDR3 reads CARSFEDQPQHF. CDR3 nucleotides: TGTGCAAGGAGCTTCGAAGATCAGCCCCAGCATTTT.